A single sample gave rise to the 24 T cell receptor beta chains below, sequenced in a study of cytomegalovirus exposure and HLA in healthy donors. In the PCR, 60 Vbeta and 13 Jbeta primers were used. Here immunoSEQ multiplex PCR was the method, and the copy in TCRdb shows in-frame clones only, minus some. The sample lists around 100,000 clones, around 76% occurring once. The sample was PBMCs. Receptors originate from a young woman in good health and CMV-seropositive.

This clone appeared a single time. J is TRBJ1-3 and V is TRBV5-1, with TRBD1 as a possible D gene (5 bases). The CDR3 loop spans 16 amino acids. Trimming took 0 bases from V and 4 from J, leaving 14 bases between them. Germline V CDR1 and CDR2: SGHRS, YFSETQ. The CDR3 is CASSLAPQGAGNTIYF. The CDR3, as DNA: TGCGCCAGCAGCTTGGCCCCACAAGGGGCAGGAAACACCATATATTTT.

V is TRBV19 and J is TRBJ2-2, with D uncertain. CDR1 is LNHDA and CDR2 is SQIVND in the germline V gene (reference sequence). Trimming took 2 bases from V and 8 from J, leaving 3 bases between them. The CDR3 is 11 amino acids. The CDR3 sequence is CASSIRGELFF. CDR3 nucleotides: TGTGCCAGTAGTATACGGGGGGAGCTGTTTTTT. Variable domain in full (rest from reference TRBV19 and TRBJ2-2): DGGITQSPKYLFRKEGQNVTLSCEQNLNHDAMYWYRQDPGQGLRLIYYSQIVNDFQKGDIAEGYSVSREKKESFPLTVTSAQKNPTAFYLCASSIRGELFFGEGSRLTVL.

This clone was recorded a few times. The CDR3 sequence is CASSFLGQGLAGVDEQYF. The CDR3 DNA is TGCGCCAGCAGCTTCTTGGGCCAGGGACTAGCGGGAGTTGACGAGCAGTACTTC. This chain connects TRBV5-1 to TRBJ2-7; 14 bases match TRBD2. Germline V gene lookup returns CDR1 SGHRS and CDR2 YFSETQ. V lost 2 bases and J lost 5; bases outside the gene matches: 12. The CDR3 is 18 residues long.

The CDR3 coding sequence is TGTGCCAGCAGCCAAGACTCCGGGACTAAGGGAGGGACCCAGTACTTC. Encoded protein: CASSQDSGTKGGTQYF. V and J are TRBV4-2 and TRBJ2-5; TRBD2 matches at 7 bases. The length of the CDR3 is 16 residues. CDR1 LGHNA and CDR2 YNFKEQ come from the germline V gene. The J segment lost 7 bases and the V segment lost 0 bases, leaving 11 bases of the junction unmatched.

The chain links TRBV5-1 to TRBJ2-2, with a weak D call TRBD2 (6 bases). CDR3 size: 18 residues. The V gene's germline CDR1 is SGHRS and CDR2 YFSETQ. With 1 base removed from V and 4 bases from J, the gap between germline ends came to 20 bases. The CDR3 DNA reads as TGCGCCAGCAGCTTGACTATGACCGGGACTTATTTCACCGGGGAGCTGTTTTTT. Translating it yields CASSLTMTGTYFTGELFF.

The chain has TRBV11-2 and TRBJ1-3, with 7 bases aligning to TRBD1. The germline gives CDR1 SGHAT, CDR2 FQNNGV. The CDR3 is 14 amino acids. The junction had 6 bases not matched to a gene; V was cut back by 5 bases and J by 5 bases. The chain's CDR3 is CASSPRTGRNTIYF. As DNA, the CDR3 is TGTGCCAGCAGCCCAAGGACAGGAAGAAACACCATATATTTT. The complete variable domain, with remaining parts taken from reference TRBV11-2 and TRBJ1-3, reads EAGVAQSPRYKIIEKRQSVAFWCNPISGHATLYWYQQILGQGPKLLIQFQNNGVVDDSQLPKDRFSAERLKGVDSTLKIQPAKLEDSAVYLCASSPRTGRNTIYFGEGSWLTVV.

The chain couples TRBV29-1 to TRBJ1-2; D might be TRBD1 (5 bases). Germline values: CDR1 SQVTM, CDR2 ANQGSEA. This CDR3 is 12 amino acids long. The V end lost 3 bases, the J end lost 7 bases, and 12 bases lay between the germline ends. Here the CDR3 reads CSVDGGAFGYTF. In nucleotides, the CDR3 is TGCAGCGTTGATGGCGGGGCCTTTGGCTACACCTTC.

The rearrangement links TRBV29-1 to TRBJ1-1; TRBD1 matches at 7 bases. J lost 6 bases, V lost 3 bases, and 7 bases had no gene match. Looked up from germline, CDR1 is SQVTM and CDR2 is ANQGSEA. The CDR3 covers 13 residues. The DNA for the CDR3 is TGCAGCGTTGACCGGGACAGTCTCTCTGAAGCTTTCTTT. This sequence encodes CSVDRDSLSEAFF.

This CDR3 reads CASPPGHRTDTQYF. The CDR3 DNA sequence: TGTGCCAGCCCTCCGGGACACCGCACAGATACGCAGTATTTT. V is TRBV27 and J is TRBJ2-3, with D perhaps matching TRBD1 (6 bases). Deletions cut 8 bases from V and 1 base from J, with 13 bases between. The CDR3 covers 14 residues. Germline V gives CDR1 MNHEY, CDR2 SMNVEV (reference sequence).

In DNA, the CDR3 is TGTGCCAGCAGTTCCCAATTGAGAGGATTTGACTATGGCTACACCTTC. Protein product: CASSSQLRGFDYGYTF. J is TRBJ1-2 and V is TRBV9; D is ambiguous. The CDR3 spans 16 residues. V lost 5 bases and J lost 3, with 20 bases in between. Germline assignment: CDR1 SGDLS and CDR2 YYNGEE.

V gene TRBV5-5 combines with J gene TRBJ2-5, with TRBD2 matching over 7 bases. Germline CDR1 and CDR2: SGHKS and YYEKEE (reference sequence). The V and J ends lost 2 bases and 3 bases, in that order; junction bases with no gene match: 4. CDR3 length: 14 amino acids. CDR3 nucleotides: TGTGCCAGCAGCTTTGAGGCGGGGGAAGAGACCCAGTACTTC. It codes for CASSFEAGEETQYF.

This clone was detected a few times. The chain joins TRBV29-1 to TRBJ2-2; 8 nucleotides agree with TRBD2. Losses at the gene ends were 4 bases for V and 4 bases for J; bases not matched to a gene: 5. Germline-derived CDR1 and CDR2 are SQVTM and ANQGSEA. CDR3 length: 14 residues. CDR3 sequence reads: CSVVRGDVTGELFF. CDR3 bases: TGCAGCGTTGTGCGGGGGGATGTCACCGGGGAGCTGTTTTTT.

This rearrangement joins TRBV5-8 to TRBJ1-2; TRBD1 is a possible D gene (5 bases). The V end lost 4 bases, the J end lost 2 bases, and 12 bases lay between the germline ends. From germline, CDR1 is SGHTS and CDR2 YDEGEE. The CDR3 runs 14 residues. CDR3 nucleotides: TGTGCCAGCAGCCCGACAGTTACCAACTATGGCTACACCTTC. It specifies CASSPTVTNYGYTF.

In regard to this clone: The junction and the germline gene differ at one end; a read error may be behind it. This chain uses TRBV27 with TRBJ1-1; TRBD1 agrees at 7 bases. The germline V gene has CDR1 MNHEY and CDR2 SMNVEV (reference sequence). This CDR3 has 15 residues. CDR3 region: CASSTSTGWNTEVFF. The CDR3 bases are TGTGCCAGCAGTACCTCGACAGGGTGGAACACTGAAGTTTTCTTT.

This clone was observed a single time. This chain uses TRBV19 with TRBJ2-3; D may be TRBD1 (5 bases). The CDR3 covers 17 residues. Germline lookup yields CDR1 LNHDA and CDR2 SQIVND (reference sequence). V was cut by 5 bases and J by 4 bases, with 22 bases left in between. Here the CDR3 DNA reads TGTGCCAGTAGTGTTTGGACAAACCAACCCGTCGCAGATACGCAGTATTTT. This codes for CASSVWTNQPVADTQYF.

The genes are TRBV6-6 and TRBJ2-5; maybe TRBD1 (7 bases). Germline CDR1 reads MNHNY; CDR2 reads SVGAGI (reference sequence). V was shortened by 6 bases and J by 2 bases, with 13 bases between the two germline ends. The CDR3 consists of 14 residues. CDR3 amino acids: CASREQGRQETQYF. CDR3 nucleotides: TGTGCCAGCAGGGAACAGGGGAGGCAAGAGACCCAGTACTTC.

The CDR3 spells CASSVWEARAGGQETQYF. The DNA of the CDR3 is TGTGCCAGCAGCGTCTGGGAGGCCCGGGCGGGCGGGCAAGAGACCCAGTACTTC. The chain couples TRBV5-8 to TRBJ2-5, with a weak D call TRBD2 (6 bases). The length of the CDR3 is 18 residues. Germline V CDR1 and CDR2: SGHTS, YDEGEE. V gave up 4 bases and J gave up 2 bases, with 24 bases separating them.

The J gene is TRBJ1-5, the V gene TRBV2; TRBD1 matches at 7 bases. The CDR3 is made up of 14 amino acids. Per the germline V gene, CDR1 is SNHLY and CDR2 is FYNNEI. The J segment lost 3 bases and the V segment lost 10 bases, leaving 9 bases of the junction unmatched. The DNA for the CDR3 is TGTGCCACCACCTCGACAGGGTACAATCAGCCCCAGCATTTT. Its translation is CATTSTGYNQPQHF.

The V gene is TRBV9, the J gene TRBJ2-1; 9 bases agree with TRBD2. Germline assignment: CDR1 SGDLS and CDR2 YYNGEE. There are 15 residues in the CDR3. J was trimmed by 4 bases and V by 0 bases; bases with no gene match: 2. CDR3 sequence: CASSVGLADYNEQFF. The CDR3 nucleotides read TGTGCCAGCAGCGTAGGACTAGCGGATTACAATGAGCAGTTCTTC.

The chain combines TRBV30 with TRBJ2-7, with TRBD1 identical over 7 bases. Germline V lookup: CDR1 GTSNPN, CDR2 SVGIG (reference sequence). The CDR3 runs to 13 residues. V shed 3 bases and J 5 bases; nucleotides not matched to a gene: 7. The CDR3: CAWSPTGSDEQYF. CDR3 nucleotides: TGTGCCTGGAGCCCGACAGGGTCCGACGAGCAGTACTTC.

This sequence joins TRBV5-1 and TRBJ2-5; a weak D match, TRBD1 (6 bases). CDR1 SGHRS and CDR2 YFSETQ come from the germline V gene. The CDR3 consists of 13 residues. Trimming left V 5 bases short and J 0 bases short, with 8 bases between. This CDR3 is CASRTGYQETQYF. Here the CDR3 DNA reads TGCGCCAGCAGGACAGGCTACCAAGAGACCCAGTACTTC.

The chain employs TRBV11-2 and TRBJ2-2; 9 bases fit TRBD1. V was pared by 5 bases and J by 4 bases, with 5 bases of the junction left unmatched. Germline CDR1 SGHAT, CDR2 FQNNGV. The CDR3 covers 15 residues. In DNA, the CDR3 is TGTGCCAGCAGCCTCCAGACAGGGGGCACCGGGGAGCTGTTTTTT. Protein: CASSLQTGGTGELFF.

The gene calls are TRBV2 and TRBJ2-7; 7 nucleotides agree with TRBD1. The germline V gene has CDR1 SNHLY and CDR2 FYNNEI. The V and J ends lost 6 bases and 2 bases, in that order; junction bases with no gene match: 10. The CDR3 covers 15 residues. CDR3 in amino acids: CASSSLGQVPYEQYF. CDR3 nucleotide sequence: TGTGCCAGCAGCTCCCTCGGACAGGTACCCTACGAGCAGTACTTC.

There are a few counts of this clone. The chain has TRBV6-6 and TRBJ1-1, with 8 positions matching TRBD1. V shed 6 bases and J 1 base; nucleotides not matched to a gene: 10. Germline V CDR1 and CDR2: MNHNY, SVGAGI (reference sequence). The CDR3 consists of 16 residues. The CDR3 DNA reads TGTGCCAGCAGCAGCTGGACAGGGAAGGAGAACACTGAAGCTTTCTTT. It is translated as CASSSWTGKENTEAFF.